This T cell receptor beta chain was observed in a study of shared clonotypes between healthy human individuals. Study observations and caveats: Generation probabilities were higher for clonotypes shared across all four sorted-subset donors than for unshared ones.

With respect to this clone: The antigen remains undetermined.

Into CD45RA+ naive and CD45RA-negative memory subsets, the CD4+ cells were split. The germline V and J ends were trimmed by 2 bases and 4 bases, with 9 bases remaining between them. Germline CDR1 and CDR2: SGHNT and YYREEE (reference sequence). The CDR3 spans 14 residues. Samples underwent the assay at deep level. Original handling: Filtering was not the same, since immunoSEQ gave junction-only sequences without quality scores. Produced via immunoSEQ multiplex PCR; TCRdb's table is partial and in-frame only. V and J calls and clone size come straight from that table; D and trimming were deduced from the DNA. The sample lists about 1.1 million clones, roughly 80% seen once, with 0.85% to 1% in the top ten.

The chain employs TRBV5-4 and TRBJ2-2; the D is unclear. The sequence came from a man aged 18 to 30 in good health. Some clones in this sample may be carry-over from other donors' samples. Sequencing was carried out using memory CD4+ T cells from PBMCs. Subset denoted: CD45RA-negative fraction. Here the CDR3 reads CASSFSTTTGELFF. For the CDR3, the DNA is TGTGCCAGCAGCTTCAGTACAACCACCGGGGAGCTGTTTTTT. Full variable domain (rest looked up from reference TRBV5-4 and TRBJ2-2): ETGVTQSPTHLIKTRGQQVTLRCSSQSGHNTVSWYQQALGQGPQFIFQYYREEENGRGNFPPRFSGLQFPNYSSELNVNALELDDSALYLCASSFSTTTGELFFGEGSRLTVL.